These 23 T cell receptor beta chains originate from one sample sequenced in a study of blood T cell repertoires in COVID-19. Some clones are missing from TCRdb's copy, which holds only in-frame ones; the method was immunoSEQ multiplex PCR. The table includes about 98,000 clones, around nine tenths detected once. The sample was peripheral blood. These receptors all come from a man aged 45 to 65 with acute or convalescent COVID-19.

The chain carries TRBV29-1 and TRBJ2-3; TRBD2 matches 9 bases. This CDR3 is built from 15 residues. V was pared by 2 bases and J by 1 base, with 4 bases of the junction left unmatched. Germline values: CDR1 SQVTM, CDR2 ANQGSEA. CDR3 in amino acids: CSVESWTSGTDTQYF. The DNA for the CDR3 is TGCAGCGTTGAATCGTGGACTAGCGGCACAGATACGCAGTATTTT.

The table lists this clone with a count of one. V usage is TRBV5-8 and J usage is TRBJ1-3, with 7 bases identical to TRBD1. V lost 4 bases, J lost 0 bases, and 7 bases stayed unmatched. The CDR3 runs to 16 residues. The V gene's germline CDR1 is SGHTS and CDR2 YDEGEE. The CDR3 is CASSLWTGNSGNTIYF. As DNA, the CDR3 is TGTGCCAGCAGCCTCTGGACAGGAAACTCTGGAAACACCATATATTTT.

This chain joins TRBV19 and TRBJ1-3; D unclear. The V gene's germline CDR1 is LNHDA and CDR2 SQIVND (reference sequence). The length of the CDR3 is 13 residues. V was shortened by 8 bases and J by 2 bases, with 10 bases between the two germline ends. CDR3 loop: CASDSRAGNTIYF. CDR3 bases: TGTGCCAGTGATAGCCGTGCTGGAAACACCATATATTTT.

The V call is TRBV5-1, the J call TRBJ1-2; TRBD1 might be the D (6 bases). Trimming removed 4 bases from V and 5 bases from J, with 21 bases in between. The CDR3 covers 16 residues. Germline V lookup: CDR1 SGHRS, CDR2 YFSETQ. CDR3 coding DNA: TGCGCCAGCAGCCCTGGGACATCCTCAAAGATTTATGGCTACACCTTC. This sequence encodes CASSPGTSSKIYGYTF.

The chain links TRBV2 to TRBJ2-7; possibly TRBD2 for D (5 bases). Trimming left V 6 bases short and J 3 bases short, with 6 bases between. The CDR3 sequence is 11 residues long. CDR1 is SNHLY, CDR2 FYNNEI, per germline. CDR3 protein: CASSGIYEQYF. Written as DNA, the CDR3 is TGTGCCAGCAGCGGGATCTACGAGCAGTACTTC.

The CDR3, as DNA: TGCGCCAGCAGCTTGGCCGGAGGGACCTACGAGCAGTACTTC. Its protein is CASSLAGGTYEQYF. The V and J genes are TRBV5-1 and TRBJ2-7; tentative D call: TRBD2 (6 bases). Trimming took off 0 bases at V and 2 bases at J, with 9 bases between the two ends. The CDR3 contains 14 residues. Germline V gene lookup returns CDR1 SGHRS and CDR2 YFSETQ.

The V gene is TRBV5-1, the J gene TRBJ2-4; possible D gene TRBD2, 6 bases. The CDR3 contains 15 residues. Germline V lookup: CDR1 SGHRS, CDR2 YFSETQ. V was shortened by 7 bases and J by 8 bases, with 22 bases between the two germline ends. In DNA form, the CDR3 reads TGCGCCAGCTTCGATCGTGAGCGGGTACCGTACATTCAGTACTTC. This encodes CASFDRERVPYIQYF.

This clone was counted once. The chain joins TRBV20-1 to TRBJ2-7; TRBD1 agrees at 7 bases. The CDR3 is made up of 11 amino acids. The V gene end was trimmed by 5 bases and the J gene end by 5 bases; junction bases not matched to a gene: 3. In germline, CDR1 is DFQATT, CDR2 SNEGSKA (reference sequence). In DNA, the CDR3 is TGCAGTGCTCCCAGGGGGAACGAGCAGTACTTC. Encoded protein: CSAPRGNEQYF.

The chain uses TRBV28 and TRBJ2-3; TRBD2 aligns across 9 bases. The V gene end was trimmed by 5 bases and the J gene end by 2 bases; junction bases not matched to a gene: 8. The CDR3 has 16 residues. The germline CDR1 and CDR2 sequences are MDHEN and SYDVKM. CDR3 nucleotides: TGTGCCAGCAGTATAAGACTAGCGGAAATCACAGATACGCAGTATTTT. The encoded protein is CASSIRLAEITDTQYF. The whole variable domain, remainder taken from reference TRBV28 and TRBJ2-3, is DVKVTQSSRYLVKRTGEKVFLECVQDMDHENMFWYRQDPGLGLRLIYFSYDVKMKEKGDIPEGYSVSREKKERFSLILESASTNQTSMYLCASSIRLAEITDTQYFGPGTRLTVL.

This clone was found once. Being one base from a much bigger clone, this may be a read error. The chain joins TRBV5-1 to TRBJ2-7, with a tentative D call TRBD1 (6 bases). CDR1 and CDR2 (germline): SGHRS, YFSETQ. The CDR3 spans 14 residues. CDR3 nucleotides: TGCGCCAGCAGCTTGTATGGACAGCTCTACGAGCAGCACTTC. It translates to CASSLYGQLYEQHF.

The chain uses TRBV19 and TRBJ1-1; no definite D call. CDR3 length: 13 residues. From germline, CDR1 is LNHDA and CDR2 SQIVND (reference sequence). The V and J ends lost 3 bases and 0 bases respectively, with 5 bases between them. CDR3 sequence reads: CASSMALNTEAFF. As DNA, the CDR3 is TGTGCCAGTAGTATGGCCCTGAACACTGAAGCTTTCTTT. Looking up the rest from reference TRBV19 and TRBJ1-1 gives the full variable domain: DGGITQSPKYLFRKEGQNVTLSCEQNLNHDAMYWYRQDPGQGLRLIYYSQIVNDFQKGDIAEGYSVSREKKESFPLTVTSAQKNPTAFYLCASSMALNTEAFFGQGTRLTVV.

The chain is built from TRBV4-1 and TRBJ1-4; a weak D match, TRBD1 (5 bases). The CDR3 length is 15 residues. Looked up from germline, CDR1 is MGHRA and CDR2 is YSYEKL. V lost 2 bases, J lost 4 bases, and 11 bases lay in between. The CDR3 is CASSQQGNSNEKLFF. CDR3 bases: TGCGCCAGCAGCCAACAGGGAAATAGTAATGAAAAACTGTTTTTT.

The rearrangement uses TRBV9 and TRBJ1-5, with D hard to call. Germline V CDR1 and CDR2: SGDLS, YYNGEE. V dropped 2 bases and J dropped 4 bases, with 7 bases sitting between them. The CDR3 length is 13 residues. In DNA, the CDR3 is TGTGCCAGCAGCGTTTCGGGGAATCAGCCCCAGCATTTT. Its protein is CASSVSGNQPQHF.

The gene calls are TRBV2 and TRBJ2-5; D possibly corresponds to TRBD2 (5 bases). Germline CDR1 and CDR2: SNHLY and FYNNEI. Trimming pared 6 bases from V and 4 bases from J, leaving 24 bases between. This CDR3 spans 17 amino acids. DNA for the CDR3: TGTGCCAGCAGCGATGACTACGCCAGCCCCTCACGAGAGACCCAGTACTTC. As protein: CASSDDYASPSRETQYF.

The chain has TRBV3-1 (or the pseudogene TRBV3-2) and TRBJ1-5; TRBD1 is a possible D gene (5 bases). The ends were cut back, 3 bases at V and 4 bases at J, with 10 bases in the middle. The CDR3 has 14 amino acids. The V gene's germline CDR1 is LGHDT and CDR2 YNNKEL (reference sequence). The CDR3 nucleotides are TGTGCCAGCAGCCAGTCAACAGGAAATCAGCCCCAGCATTTT. This sequence encodes CASSQSTGNQPQHF.

V gene TRBV5-5 combines with J gene TRBJ1-2; 8 positions agree with TRBD1. CDR1 and CDR2 (germline): SGHKS, YYEKEE (reference sequence). J gave up 8 bases and V 6 bases, and 9 bases lay outside the gene matches. The CDR3 extends over 13 amino acids. The CDR3 DNA follows: TGTGCCAGCATCTCATCACAGGGGGAGGGCTACACCTTC. Amino acids: CASISSQGEGYTF.

This chain joins TRBV19 and TRBJ1-2; a possible D gene is TRBD1 (5 bases). This CDR3 comprises 15 residues. V was shortened by 7 bases and J by 3 bases, with 18 bases between the two germline ends. Germline V gene sequence: CDR1 LNHDA, CDR2 SQIVND (reference sequence). The DNA for the CDR3 is TGTGCCAGTACCCGAACAGGACTAGAGGACTATGGCTACACCTTC. This encodes CASTRTGLEDYGYTF.

The V gene is TRBV6-5, the J gene TRBJ1-5, with TRBD1 identical over 7 bases. CDR3 size: 13 residues. CDR1 and CDR2 (germline): MNHEY, SVGAGI. J was trimmed by 4 bases and V by 6 bases; bases with no gene match: 3. CDR3 bases: TGTGCCAGCAGGACAGGGACTAATCAGCCCCAGCATTTT. Translated, it gives CASRTGTNQPQHF.

This clone has a single count. The chain couples TRBV30 to TRBJ1-1; D is uncertain. CDR1 and CDR2 from the germline V gene are GTSNPN and SVGIG (reference sequence). The CDR3 totals 13 residues. Trimming pared 0 bases from V and 11 bases from J, leaving 16 bases between. CDR3 region: CAWSVLWRTGAFF. As DNA, the CDR3 is TGTGCCTGGAGTGTACTTTGGCGGACTGGGGCTTTCTTT.

The CDR3 coding sequence is TGTGCCAGCAGCTTAGGTCGGCAGGGCCGATTCACTGAAGCTTTCTTT. Its translation is CASSLGRQGRFTEAFF. V gene TRBV11-2 combines with J gene TRBJ1-1, with D maybe TRBD1 (5 bases). Germline V lookup: CDR1 SGHAT, CDR2 FQNNGV. The CDR3 is 16 amino acids. V was cut by 1 base and J by 4 bases, with 16 bases left in between.

This chain joins TRBV7-9 and TRBJ1-2, with D uncertain. The germline CDR1 and CDR2 sequences are SEHNR and FQNEAQ (reference sequence). The CDR3 spans 14 residues. Trimming stripped 2 bases from V and 4 bases from J, with 11 bases between. The DNA of the CDR3 is TGTGCCAGCAGCTTAAGTGAACAGATCTATGGCTACACCTTC. Encoded protein: CASSLSEQIYGYTF.

This rearrangement joins TRBV11-2 to TRBJ2-5; possible D gene TRBD1, 5 bases. V lost 5 bases and J lost 1, with 17 bases in between. The CDR3 sequence is 16 residues long. Germline loops: CDR1 SGHAT, CDR2 FQNNGV. This CDR3 reads CASSQAWGGFQETQYF. CDR3 bases: TGTGCCAGCAGCCAGGCCTGGGGCGGTTTCCAAGAGACCCAGTACTTC. Together with reference TRBV11-2 and TRBJ2-5, the CDR3 gives the full variable domain: EAGVAQSPRYKIIEKRQSVAFWCNPISGHATLYWYQQILGQGPKLLIQFQNNGVVDDSQLPKDRFSAERLKGVDSTLKIQPAKLEDSAVYLCASSQAWGGFQETQYFGPGTRLLVL.

V gene TRBV4-1 combines with J gene TRBJ1-4; D perhaps matches TRBD1 (5 bases). The V gene lost 4 bases and the J gene lost 7 bases, with 10 bases spanning the gap. The length of the CDR3 is 13 residues. The V gene's germline CDR1 is MGHRA and CDR2 YSYEKL. The chain's CDR3 is CASSPGTFEKLFF. In DNA form, the CDR3 reads TGCGCCAGCAGCCCAGGGACTTTTGAAAAACTGTTTTTT.